These 30 T cell receptor beta chains share one sample of origin, sequenced in a study of OX40 agonist ivuxolimab in advanced cancers. Measured with immunoSEQ multiplex PCR; TCRdb has only the in-frame clones, and not every one. The table has approximately 62,000 clones, 80% to 95% seen once. The sample was CD4+ or CD8+ T cells sorted from blood, taken in a trial of the OX40 agonist ivuxolimab. These receptors were obtained from an adult with an advanced solid tumor such as melanoma, head and neck, liver or kidney cancer.

The V gene is TRBV4-3, the J gene TRBJ2-1, with D hard to call. The CDR3 has 15 amino acids. Trimming pared 1 base from V and 0 bases from J, leaving 7 bases between. Germline V lookup: CDR1 LGHNA, CDR2 YSLEER. CDR3 bases: TGCGCCAGCAGCCAAGGCGCAAGCTCCTACAATGAGCAGTTCTTC. Translated: CASSQGASSYNEQFF.

CDR3 bases: TGTGCCAGCAGCTTAGATAGGTCTGGAAACACCATATATTTT. This codes for CASSLDRSGNTIYF. The J gene is TRBJ1-3, the V gene TRBV5-4, with D hard to call. The germline V and J ends were trimmed by 2 bases and 1 base, with 7 bases remaining between them. In germline, CDR1 is SGHNT, CDR2 YYREEE (reference sequence). The CDR3 has 14 amino acids.

The chain joins TRBV4-1 to TRBJ1-2; D possibly corresponds to TRBD1 (5 bases). V was shortened by 0 bases and J by 8 bases, with 13 bases between the two germline ends. CDR1 is MGHRA and CDR2 is YSYEKL in the germline V gene. The CDR3 length is 14 residues. CDR3 DNA: TGCGCCAGCAGCCAAGATCGAGGGGAAAGAGGCTACACCTTC. This translates into CASSQDRGERGYTF.

In DNA, the CDR3 is TGTGCCAGCAGCCCTAGCGGCCCTGGCACAGATACGCAGTATTTT. This translates into CASSPSGPGTDTQYF. The chain employs TRBV9 and TRBJ2-3, with TRBD2 matching 7 bases. From germline, CDR1 is SGDLS and CDR2 YYNGEE. V was clipped by 4 bases and J by 1 base; unmatched bases: 6. The length of the CDR3 is 15 residues.

This chain's CDR3 is CASSQDSGGVWMGKNIQYF. The CDR3, as DNA: TGCGCCAGCAGCCAAGATTCAGGGGGCGTCTGGATGGGCAAAAACATTCAGTACTTC. The V gene is TRBV4-1, the J gene TRBJ2-4, with TRBD1 matching 8 bases. The length of the CDR3 is 19 residues. Germline lookup yields CDR1 MGHRA and CDR2 YSYEKL. V lost 0 bases and J lost 3; bases outside the gene matches: 13.

The V call is TRBV7-9, the J call TRBJ2-1, with 10 bases that match TRBD1. From germline, CDR1 is SEHNR and CDR2 FQNEAQ (reference sequence). The CDR3 consists of 18 residues. V dropped 4 bases and J dropped 0; count of bases not matched to a gene: 9. The CDR3 sequence: CASSSTAGTGVSYNEQFF. The DNA for the CDR3 is TGTGCCAGCAGCTCCACGGCCGGGACAGGGGTCTCCTACAATGAGCAGTTCTTC.

The genes are TRBV4-1 and TRBJ2-1; maybe TRBD1 (6 bases). V was shortened by 1 base and J by 9 bases, with 19 bases between the two germline ends. Looked up from germline, CDR1 is MGHRA and CDR2 is YSYEKL. CDR3 length equals 16 residues. DNA of the CDR3: TGCGCCAGCAGCCAAGTTGCCCCAGGGGACGGGTCTGAGCAGTTCTTC. Its protein is CASSQVAPGDGSEQFF.

The chain employs TRBV9 and TRBJ1-1; perhaps TRBD1 as D (6 bases). Trimming took 3 bases from V and 5 from J, leaving 11 bases between them. The germline V gene has CDR1 SGDLS and CDR2 YYNGEE. The CDR3 consists of 13 residues. This CDR3 is CASSDGGATEAFF. In nucleotides, the CDR3 is TGTGCCAGCAGCGATGGGGGCGCGACTGAAGCTTTCTTT.

The J gene is TRBJ2-5, the V gene TRBV14; 9 positions agree with TRBD1. Trimming cost V 4 bases and J 4 bases; bases outside gene matches: 4. The CDR3 extends over 14 amino acids. Germline V gene sequence: CDR1 SGHDN, CDR2 FVKESK. CDR3 sequence reads: CASSRRTGAETQYF. As DNA, the CDR3 is TGTGCCAGCAGCCGAAGGACAGGGGCAGAGACCCAGTACTTC.

The chain combines TRBV28 with TRBJ2-5; 12 nucleotides match TRBD1. Trimming took 4 bases from V and 5 from J; bases not matched to a gene: 5. Germline CDR1 and CDR2: MDHEN and SYDVKM. The CDR3 consists of 15 residues. CDR3 region: CASSSGQGAGETQYF. The CDR3 DNA reads TGTGCCAGCAGTTCGGGACAGGGGGCCGGGGAGACCCAGTACTTC.

The gene calls are TRBV10-3 and TRBJ2-3, with 11 bases identical to TRBD2. With 3 bases clipped from V and 4 bases from J, the junction kept 9 bases outside the gene matches. Germline V gives CDR1 ENHRY, CDR2 SYGVKD. The CDR3 is made up of 17 amino acids. This CDR3 reads CAISDQILAGEADTQYF. CDR3 bases: TGTGCCATCAGTGATCAAATACTAGCGGGAGAAGCAGATACGCAGTATTTT.

The chain uses TRBV9 and TRBJ2-3; D might be TRBD2 (7 bases). CDR3 length equals 18 residues. V was shortened by 4 bases and J by 3 bases, with 24 bases between the two germline ends. Germline V gene data show CDR1 as SGDLS and CDR2 as YYNGEE. CDR3 residues: CASSTPQGGGVTTDTQYF. CDR3 DNA sequence: TGTGCCAGCAGCACCCCCCAAGGAGGGGGGGTCACTACAGATACGCAGTATTTT.

The V and J genes are TRBV4-1 and TRBJ1-1; TRBD1 matches at 8 bases. Germline V CDR1 and CDR2: MGHRA, YSYEKL. Trimming removed 1 base from V and 1 base from J; junction bases left unmatched: 5. The CDR3 is 16 amino acids. CDR3 coding DNA: TGCGCCAGCAGCCAAGTAGACAGGGGTGCGAACACTGAAGCTTTCTTT. Translating it yields CASSQVDRGANTEAFF.

The rearrangement links TRBV5-1 to TRBJ1-6; no clear D. The length of the CDR3 is 15 residues. Trimming cost V 0 bases and J 6 bases, with 10 bases left between them. Per germline, CDR1 SGHRS and CDR2 YFSETQ. CDR3 amino acids: CASSLDSPINSPLHF. For the CDR3, the DNA is TGCGCCAGCAGCTTGGACTCACCGATTAATTCACCCCTCCACTTT.

This chain links TRBV19 with TRBJ2-7; D gene uncertain. The CDR3 spans 14 residues. Germline CDR1 LNHDA, CDR2 SQIVND (reference sequence). Trimming removed 3 bases from V and 2 bases from J, with 11 bases in between. This chain's CDR3 is CASSISLKAYEQYF. The CDR3, as DNA: TGTGCCAGTAGTATTTCACTGAAAGCCTACGAGCAGTACTTC.

This sequence joins TRBV7-9 and TRBJ2-6; D possibly corresponds to TRBD2 (5 bases). Germline CDR1 reads SEHNR; CDR2 reads FQNEAQ (reference sequence). This CDR3 comprises 16 residues. The V end lost 2 bases, the J end lost 4 bases, and 12 bases lay between the germline ends. CDR3 bases: TGTGCCAGCAGCTTATACGAGGGCTCAGGGGCCAACGTCCTGACTTTC. This encodes CASSLYEGSGANVLTF.

The chain employs TRBV4-1 and TRBJ2-7, with TRBD2 matching 7 bases. Trimming at V came to 4 bases and at J to 3 bases, leaving 15 bases not matched to a gene. CDR1 is MGHRA and CDR2 is YSYEKL in the germline V gene. The length of the CDR3 is 17 residues. CDR3 in DNA: TGCGCCAGCAGCCGCGGGACTACGACGGTGGGGTTCTACGAGCAGTACTTC. Protein: CASSRGTTTVGFYEQYF.

This chain uses TRBV27 with TRBJ1-2; a weak D match, TRBD1 (5 bases). There are 14 residues in the CDR3. Germline V CDR1 and CDR2: MNHEY, SMNVEV (reference sequence). The V and J ends lost 2 bases and 3 bases respectively, with 10 bases between them. The CDR3 loop reads CASSLGGGYYGYTF. The CDR3 bases are TGTGCCAGCAGTTTAGGGGGGGGGTACTATGGCTACACCTTC.

The chain combines TRBV4-2 with TRBJ1-1, with D possibly matching TRBD1 (6 bases). Germline CDR1 and CDR2: LGHNA and YNFKEQ. This CDR3 is 15 amino acids long. Trimming stripped 3 bases from V and 0 bases from J, with 11 bases between. CDR3 nucleotides: TGTGCCAGCAGCCATGAACAGGGTGTGAACACTGAAGCTTTCTTT. The encoded protein is CASSHEQGVNTEAFF.

The chain couples TRBV19 to TRBJ1-2; D is unclear. Trimming removed 0 bases from V and 4 bases from J, with 15 bases in between. CDR1 is LNHDA, CDR2 SQIVND, per germline (reference sequence). This CDR3 has 16 amino acids. The CDR3 is CASSIEFSDTSYGYTF. The CDR3, as DNA: TGTGCCAGTAGTATAGAATTCTCTGACACATCCTATGGCTACACCTTC.

The J gene is TRBJ2-7, the V gene TRBV2; D gene ambiguous. Germline CDR1 and CDR2: SNHLY and FYNNEI. V was clipped by 7 bases and J by 3 bases, with 7 bases between them. CDR3 length: 11 residues. The CDR3 sequence: CASIMNYEQYF. DNA for the CDR3: TGTGCCAGCATTATGAACTACGAGCAGTACTTC. The full variable domain, with the rest looked up from reference TRBV2 and TRBJ2-7, is EPEVTQTPSHQVTQMGQEVILRCVPISNHLYFYWYRQILGQKVEFLVSFYNNEISEKSEIFDDQFSVERPDGSNFTLKIRSTKLEDSAMYFCASIMNYEQYFGPGTRLTVT.

The CDR3 sequence: CASNHGYYSYNEQFF. CDR3 DNA: TGCGCCAGCAACCATGGGTATTACTCCTACAATGAGCAGTTCTTC. The chain uses TRBV4-3 and TRBJ2-1; no firm D call. Per germline, CDR1 LGHNA and CDR2 YSLEER. The CDR3 contains 15 residues. V dropped 7 bases and J dropped 0 bases, with 13 bases sitting between them.

The chain combines TRBV19 with TRBJ2-1, with 7 nucleotides matching TRBD2. Germline values: CDR1 LNHDA, CDR2 SQIVND (reference sequence). The CDR3 contains 12 residues. V was clipped by 7 bases and J by 7 bases; unmatched bases: 4. The CDR3 coding sequence is TGTGCCAGTACCATGGGAGGGAATGAGCAGTTCTTC. This translates into CASTMGGNEQFF.

The rearrangement links TRBV6-5 to TRBJ1-2; D is possibly TRBD1 (5 bases). The CDR3 is 12 amino acids. Trimming took off 6 bases at V and 1 base at J, with 6 bases between the two ends. The germline V gene has CDR1 MNHEY and CDR2 SVGAGI. CDR3 bases: TGTGCCAGCAGCCAGGGTAACTATGGCTACACCTTC. Translating gives CASSQGNYGYTF.

CDR3 coding DNA: TGTGCCAGCAGTCCCCCGGGACTTCAAGAGACCCAGTACTTC. Its translation is CASSPPGLQETQYF. The chain employs TRBV6-5 and TRBJ2-5; D might be TRBD2 (6 bases). CDR1 MNHEY and CDR2 SVGAGI come from the germline V gene. The CDR3 length is 14 residues. Trimming stripped 5 bases from V and 2 bases from J, with 12 bases between.

The chain joins TRBV13 to TRBJ1-1; D is perhaps TRBD1 (5 bases). The CDR3 is 14 residues long. Germline V gene sequence: CDR1 PRHDT, CDR2 FYEKMQ (reference sequence). Trimming pared 5 bases from V and 11 bases from J, leaving 21 bases between. Written as DNA, the CDR3 is TGTGCCAGCAGCGGACCGGGACGGGCCTTGGGGGCTTTCTTT. Residues: CASSGPGRALGAFF.

The chain links TRBV29-1 to TRBJ2-4, with D unresolved. This CDR3 is 11 amino acids long. Germline CDR1 SQVTM, CDR2 ANQGSEA. Between the trimmed V and J ends, which lost 2 bases and 11 bases, there was a span of 10 bases. The CDR3 is CSVEQGYVQYF. Written as DNA, the CDR3 is TGCAGCGTTGAACAAGGGTATGTTCAGTACTTC.

The chain links TRBV5-1 to TRBJ2-5; D possibly corresponds to TRBD2 (6 bases). Germline V CDR1 and CDR2: SGHRS, YFSETQ. V was cut by 0 bases and J by 5 bases, with 14 bases left in between. The CDR3 loop spans 15 amino acids. The CDR3 here is CASSLAYGGLETQYF. CDR3 DNA sequence: TGCGCCAGCAGCTTGGCCTATGGGGGGTTGGAGACCCAGTACTTC.

The chain links TRBV2 to TRBJ2-3, with 11 positions matching TRBD2. Germline V CDR1 and CDR2: SNHLY, FYNNEI. CDR3 length: 16 amino acids. Trimming removed 7 bases from V and 0 bases from J; junction bases left unmatched: 6. The CDR3 sequence is CASTLRTSGSTDTQYF. In DNA, the CDR3 is TGTGCCAGCACCCTTAGGACTAGCGGGAGCACAGATACGCAGTATTTT. The full variable domain, completed using reference TRBV2 and TRBJ2-3, is EPEVTQTPSHQVTQMGQEVILRCVPISNHLYFYWYRQILGQKVEFLVSFYNNEISEKSEIFDDQFSVERPDGSNFTLKIRSTKLEDSAMYFCASTLRTSGSTDTQYFGPGTRLTVL.

J is TRBJ2-2 and V is TRBV9, with TRBD1 identical over 9 bases. The germline V gene encodes CDR1 SGDLS and CDR2 YYNGEE. The CDR3 is made up of 17 amino acids. V was pared by 0 bases and J by 0 bases, with 3 bases of the junction left unmatched. CDR3 DNA sequence: TGTGCCAGCAGCGTAGGAGGGACAGGGTCGAACACCGGGGAGCTGTTTTTT. Amino acids: CASSVGGTGSNTGELFF.